This is a list of T cell receptor beta chains from one sample in a study of OX40 agonist ivuxolimab in advanced cancers. TCRdb's table, derived via immunoSEQ multiplex PCR, lists solely in-frame clones and lacks some. Among roughly 50,000 clones listed, more than 85% were seen once. Sequenced here: CD4+ or CD8+ T cells sorted from blood, sampled in a trial of the OX40 agonist ivuxolimab. These TCRs come from an adult with an advanced solid tumor such as melanoma, head and neck, liver or kidney cancer. The CDR3 runs from the conserved cysteine through the conserved F or W. The D gene is left open where the match is weak. Expanded clones are given a class, and other clones once, few, many or no size at all.

clone_size: -
v_call: TRBV6-6
cdr3_length: 14
d_call: -
j_call: TRBJ1-5
cdr3_nt: TGTGCCAGCAGTTGGCAGGGGCGGACTCAGCCCCAGCATTTT
cdr3_aa: CASSWQGRTQPQHF

clone_size: -
v_call: TRBV4-1
cdr3_length: 14
d_call: -
j_call: TRBJ2-7
cdr3_nt: TGCGCCAGCAGCCATGGTGACGGGACCTACGAGCAGTACTTC
cdr3_aa: CASSHGDGTYEQYF

clone_size: few
v_call: TRBV19
cdr3_length: 12
d_call: -
j_call: TRBJ1-1
cdr3_nt: TGTGCCAGTAGTATTGGGGGCTCTGAAGCTTTCTTT
cdr3_aa: CASSIGGSEAFF

clone_size: -
v_call: TRBV19
cdr3_length: 12
d_call: TRBD1
j_call: TRBJ1-1
cdr3_nt: TGTGCCACCTTAGGGGGCTGGACTGAAGCTTTCTTT
cdr3_aa: CATLGGWTEAFF

clone_size: -
v_call: TRBV29-1
cdr3_length: 13
d_call: -
j_call: TRBJ2-7
cdr3_nt: TGCAGCGCCCTGGGGCAGGGGATCCACGAGCAGTACTTC
cdr3_aa: CSALGQGIHEQYF

clone_size: once
v_call: TRBV7-3
cdr3_length: 14
d_call: TRBD2
j_call: TRBJ2-7
cdr3_nt: TGTGCCAGCAGCCTAGCGGGTCCCGGGCACGAGCAGTACTTC
cdr3_aa: CASSLAGPGHEQYF

clone_size: -
v_call: TRBV9
cdr3_length: 13
d_call: TRBD1
j_call: TRBJ1-1
cdr3_nt: TGTGCCAGCAGCCCTCGGACAGGGACTGAAGCTTTCTTT
cdr3_aa: CASSPRTGTEAFF

clone_size: -
v_call: TRBV7-8
cdr3_length: 15
d_call: -
j_call: TRBJ1-5
cdr3_nt: TGTGCCAGCAGCCCCTGGACAGATAGCAATCAGCCCCAGCATTTT
cdr3_aa: CASSPWTDSNQPQHF

clone_size: few
v_call: TRBV6-5
cdr3_length: 15
d_call: TRBD1
j_call: TRBJ2-7
cdr3_nt: TGTGCCAGCAGCCCTACCTGGACAGGAACGATTGAGCAGTACTTC
cdr3_aa: CASSPTWTGTIEQYF

clone_size: -
v_call: TRBV18
cdr3_length: 16
d_call: TRBD1
j_call: TRBJ2-3
cdr3_nt: TGTGCCAGCTCACCCCCGGGACAGGGACCCACAGATACGCAGTATTTT
cdr3_aa: CASSPPGQGPTDTQYF

clone_size: -
v_call: TRBV5-1
cdr3_length: 14
d_call: -
j_call: TRBJ1-3
cdr3_nt: TGCGCCAGCAGCGCAGCCAGCTCTGGAAACACCATATATTTT
cdr3_aa: CASSAASSGNTIYF

clone_size: -
v_call: TRBV5-6
cdr3_length: 15
d_call: TRBD2
j_call: TRBJ2-5
cdr3_nt: TGTGCCAGCAGCTCCCCCGGTGGCGGGAGGGCCTTCCAGTACTTC
cdr3_aa: CASSSPGGGRAFQYF

clone_size: -
v_call: TRBV18
cdr3_length: 17
d_call: TRBD1
j_call: TRBJ2-5
cdr3_nt: TGTGCCAGCTCACCACTTTACCTGACAGGGGACCAAGAGACCCAGTACTTC
cdr3_aa: CASSPLYLTGDQETQYF

clone_size: -
v_call: TRBV9
cdr3_length: 14
d_call: -
j_call: TRBJ2-2
cdr3_nt: TGTGCCAGCAGCGTAGGAGGGAACACCGGGGAGCTGTTTTTT
cdr3_aa: CASSVGGNTGELFF

clone_size: -
v_call: TRBV5-1
cdr3_length: 15
d_call: -
j_call: TRBJ1-3
cdr3_nt: TGCGCCAGCAGCTTGGAAGGGCTGAGTGGAAACACCATATATTTT
cdr3_aa: CASSLEGLSGNTIYF

clone_size: few
v_call: TRBV2
cdr3_length: 15
d_call: -
j_call: TRBJ1-6
cdr3_nt: TGTGCCAGCAGTGAATCTGTGATGAGGGGTTCACCCCTCCACTTT
cdr3_aa: CASSESVMRGSPLHF

clone_size: -
v_call: TRBV9
cdr3_length: 17
d_call: TRBD2
j_call: TRBJ2-3
cdr3_nt: TGTGCCAGCAGCGGCGGGACTAGCCGGACGAGCACAGATACGCAGTATTTT
cdr3_aa: CASSGGTSRTSTDTQYF

clone_size: -
v_call: TRBV7-9
cdr3_length: 16
d_call: -
j_call: TRBJ2-7
cdr3_nt: TGTGCCAGCAGCACAAACGTAGGGGACATTTCCTACGAGCAGTACTTC
cdr3_aa: CASSTNVGDISYEQYF

clone_size: -
v_call: TRBV7-2
cdr3_length: 14
d_call: TRBD1
j_call: TRBJ1-1
cdr3_nt: TGTGCCAGCAGCTCCCGACAGGGAGGGACTGAAGCTTTCTTT
cdr3_aa: CASSSRQGGTEAFF

clone_size: -
v_call: TRBV10-2
cdr3_length: 16
d_call: TRBD2
j_call: TRBJ2-2
cdr3_nt: TGCGCCAGCAGCGCGGGACTAGCGGGGGTCACCGGGGAGCTGTTTTTT
cdr3_aa: CASSAGLAGVTGELFF

clone_size: once
v_call: TRBV6-6
cdr3_length: 13
d_call: -
j_call: TRBJ2-2
cdr3_nt: TGTGCCAGCAGCTGGGGTTCCACCGGGGAGCTGTTTTTT
cdr3_aa: CASSWGSTGELFF

clone_size: -
v_call: TRBV12-5
cdr3_length: 15
d_call: TRBD1
j_call: TRBJ1-5
cdr3_nt: TGTGCTAGTGGTTTGGTAGGGGGCGCGGGCCAGCCCCAGCATTTT
cdr3_aa: CASGLVGGAGQPQHF

clone_size: -
v_call: TRBV5-1
cdr3_length: 14
d_call: -
j_call: TRBJ1-1
cdr3_nt: TGCGCCAGCAGCTTGTGGCTCGGGGGCACTGAAGCTTTCTTT
cdr3_aa: CASSLWLGGTEAFF

clone_size: -
v_call: TRBV13
cdr3_length: 14
d_call: -
j_call: TRBJ1-1
cdr3_nt: TGTGCCAGCAGCCCTGGACAGTTCTACCCTGAAGCTTTCTTT
cdr3_aa: CASSPGQFYPEAFF

clone_size: once
v_call: TRBV20-1
cdr3_length: 11
d_call: -
j_call: TRBJ2-1
cdr3_nt: TGCAGTGCAAACTACCACAATGAGCAGTTCTTC
cdr3_aa: CSANYHNEQFF

clone_size: -
v_call: TRBV4-1
cdr3_length: 14
d_call: -
j_call: TRBJ2-7
cdr3_nt: TGCGCCAGCAGTCCGGAAGGGGTCATCTACGAGCAGTACTTC
cdr3_aa: CASSPEGVIYEQYF

clone_size: -
v_call: TRBV19
cdr3_length: 15
d_call: TRBD1
j_call: TRBJ1-1
cdr3_nt: TGTGCCAGTAGTTTACGGACAGGGACTTACACTGAAGCTTTCTTT
cdr3_aa: CASSLRTGTYTEAFF

clone_size: -
v_call: TRBV27
cdr3_length: 18
d_call: TRBD1
j_call: TRBJ2-7
cdr3_nt: TGTGCCAGCAGTTTATCGGGAACCCGGACAGGGCCCTCCTACGAGCAGTACTTC
cdr3_aa: CASSLSGTRTGPSYEQYF

clone_size: -
v_call: TRBV15
cdr3_length: 16
d_call: TRBD2
j_call: TRBJ2-1
cdr3_nt: TGTGCCACCAGCAGACCCACTAGCGGGAGGTGGAATGAGCAGTTCTTC
cdr3_aa: CATSRPTSGRWNEQFF

clone_size: -
v_call: TRBV28
cdr3_length: 13
d_call: -
j_call: TRBJ2-7
cdr3_nt: TGTGCCAGCAGTTTGGGGGGTTCCTACGAGCAGTACTTC
cdr3_aa: CASSLGGSYEQYF

clone_size: -
v_call: TRBV29-1
cdr3_length: 16
d_call: TRBD2
j_call: TRBJ2-1
cdr3_nt: TGCAGCGGTGAAGGACTAGCGGGAGGTTTCTACAATGAGCAGTTCTTC
cdr3_aa: CSGEGLAGGFYNEQFF

clone_size: -
v_call: TRBV4-1
cdr3_length: 13
d_call: -
j_call: TRBJ2-7
cdr3_nt: TGCGCCAGCAGCCAAGACCCAACCTACGAGCAGTACTTC
cdr3_aa: CASSQDPTYEQYF

clone_size: -
v_call: TRBV29-1
cdr3_length: 14
d_call: TRBD1
j_call: TRBJ2-7
cdr3_nt: TGCAGCGTTGGACAGGGGGCAAGGTCCTACGAGCAGTACTTC
cdr3_aa: CSVGQGARSYEQYF

clone_size: -
v_call: TRBV5-6
cdr3_length: 16
d_call: TRBD1
j_call: TRBJ2-1
cdr3_nt: TGTGCCAGCAGCTTGCTCACAGGGGAATCCTACAATGAGCAGTTCTTC
cdr3_aa: CASSLLTGESYNEQFF

clone_size: -
v_call: TRBV5-6
cdr3_length: 15
d_call: -
j_call: TRBJ1-5
cdr3_nt: TGTGCCAGCAGCTGGACCAGGGCCAGCAATCAGCCCCAGCATTTT
cdr3_aa: CASSWTRASNQPQHF

clone_size: -
v_call: TRBV11-3
cdr3_length: 12
d_call: -
j_call: TRBJ2-7
cdr3_nt: TGTGCCAGCATCCCTCACTCCTACGAGCAGTACTTC
cdr3_aa: CASIPHSYEQYF

clone_size: -
v_call: TRBV5-1
cdr3_length: 14
d_call: TRBD2
j_call: TRBJ2-4
cdr3_nt: TGCGCCAGCAACTTGGCTAGCGGAGTGAACATTCAGTACTTC
cdr3_aa: CASNLASGVNIQYF

clone_size: -
v_call: TRBV6-5
cdr3_length: 15
d_call: TRBD2
j_call: TRBJ2-7
cdr3_nt: TGTGCCAGCAGTTACGTCGGCGGGAGGCCCTACGAGCAGTACTTC
cdr3_aa: CASSYVGGRPYEQYF

clone_size: -
v_call: TRBV2
cdr3_length: 14
d_call: TRBD1
j_call: TRBJ2-1
cdr3_nt: TGTGCCAGTCCCGGACAGGGATACTACAATGAGCAGTTCTTC
cdr3_aa: CASPGQGYYNEQFF

clone_size: -
v_call: TRBV19
cdr3_length: 15
d_call: TRBD1
j_call: TRBJ2-1
cdr3_nt: TGTGCCAGTAGTATAGTTTCCGGGACAGGGAATGAGCAGTTCTTC
cdr3_aa: CASSIVSGTGNEQFF

clone_size: -
v_call: TRBV16
cdr3_length: 15
d_call: -
j_call: TRBJ1-2
cdr3_nt: TGTGCCAGCAGCCAACGAACAACCCCTAACTATGGCTACACCTTC
cdr3_aa: CASSQRTTPNYGYTF

clone_size: once
v_call: TRBV5-5
cdr3_length: 13
d_call: -
j_call: TRBJ2-7
cdr3_nt: TGTGCCAGCAGCTTGGGGAATCTGCCCGAGCAGTACTTC
cdr3_aa: CASSLGNLPEQYF

clone_size: -
v_call: TRBV9
cdr3_length: 18
d_call: TRBD2
j_call: TRBJ2-7
cdr3_nt: TGTGCCAGCAGCATCGGGACTAGCGGGGGGGCTTCAGGAAACGAGCAGTACTTC
cdr3_aa: CASSIGTSGGASGNEQYF

clone_size: -
v_call: TRBV15
cdr3_length: 16
d_call: -
j_call: TRBJ2-2
cdr3_nt: TGTGCCACCAGCACCAACAGAGTGACGAACACCGGGGAGCTGTTTTTT
cdr3_aa: CATSTNRVTNTGELFF

clone_size: -
v_call: TRBV4-1
cdr3_length: 18
d_call: -
j_call: TRBJ1-6
cdr3_nt: TGCGCCAGCAGCCAAGATCTAGGGGTCACAGGAAATAATTCACCCCTCCACTTT
cdr3_aa: CASSQDLGVTGNNSPLHF

clone_size: -
v_call: TRBV15
cdr3_length: 15
d_call: -
j_call: TRBJ2-5
cdr3_nt: TGTGCCACCAGCAGAGATCTTGACTTCCAAGAGACCCAGTACTTC
cdr3_aa: CATSRDLDFQETQYF

clone_size: -
v_call: TRBV6-1
cdr3_length: 11
d_call: TRBD2
j_call: TRBJ2-7
cdr3_nt: TGTGCCAGCAGTGGGGAGGGTATAGAGTACTTC
cdr3_aa: CASSGEGIEYF